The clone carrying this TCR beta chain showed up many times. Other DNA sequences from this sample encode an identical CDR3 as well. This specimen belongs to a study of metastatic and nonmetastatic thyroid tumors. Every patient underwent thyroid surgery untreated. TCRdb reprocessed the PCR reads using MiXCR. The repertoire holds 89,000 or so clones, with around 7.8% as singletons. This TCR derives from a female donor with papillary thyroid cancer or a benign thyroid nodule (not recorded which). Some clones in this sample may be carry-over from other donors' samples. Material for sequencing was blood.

The CDR3 nucleotides read TGCAGTGCTAGTGGGGACAGAGTTCCCTACGAGCAGTACTTC. Translated: CSASGDRVPYEQYF. The rearrangement uses TRBV20-1 and TRBJ2-7; 7 nucleotides line up with TRBD1. There are 14 residues in the CDR3. Germline V gives CDR1 DFQATT, CDR2 SNEGSKA (reference sequence). V gave up 3 bases and J gave up 2 bases; unmatched junction bases: 7.